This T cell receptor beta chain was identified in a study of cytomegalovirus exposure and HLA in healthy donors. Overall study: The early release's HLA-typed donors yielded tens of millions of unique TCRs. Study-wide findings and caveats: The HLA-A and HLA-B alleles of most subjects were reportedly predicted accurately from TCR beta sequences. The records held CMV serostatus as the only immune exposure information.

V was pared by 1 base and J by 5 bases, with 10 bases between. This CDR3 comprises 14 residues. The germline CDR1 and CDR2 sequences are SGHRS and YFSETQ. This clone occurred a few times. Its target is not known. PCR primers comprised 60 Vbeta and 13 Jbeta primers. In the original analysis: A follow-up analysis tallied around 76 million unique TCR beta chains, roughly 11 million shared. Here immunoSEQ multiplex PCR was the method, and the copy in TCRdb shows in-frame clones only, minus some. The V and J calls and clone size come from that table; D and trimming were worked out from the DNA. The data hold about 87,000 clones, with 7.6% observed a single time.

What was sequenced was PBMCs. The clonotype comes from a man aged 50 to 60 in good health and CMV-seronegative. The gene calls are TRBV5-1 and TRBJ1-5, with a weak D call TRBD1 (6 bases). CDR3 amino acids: CASSLRGGDQPQHF. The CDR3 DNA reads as TGCGCCAGCAGCTTGAGAGGGGGGGATCAGCCCCAGCATTTT. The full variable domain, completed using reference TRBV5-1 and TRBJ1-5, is KAGVTQTPRYLIKTRGQQVTLSCSPISGHRSVSWYQQTPGQGLQFLFEYFSETQRNKGNFPGRFSGRQFSNSRSEMNVSTLELGDSALYLCASSLRGGDQPQHFGDGTRLSIL.